The source of this T cell receptor (beta chain) is a study of T cells of healthy individuals. Via MiXCR, TCRdb re-called the 5' RACE reads, giving one row per CDR3 protein. This sample carries around 83,000 distinct CDR3 sequences, more than 4.5% of them seen once, and the ten largest clones take around 8%. There are 13 residues in the CDR3. Germline CDR1 and CDR2: MNHEY and SVGEGT. V dropped 7 bases and J dropped 9 bases, with 16 bases sitting between them. The TCR originated in a female donor in good health. V is TRBV6-2 or TRBV6-3 and J is TRBJ2-1; D not certain. The DNA of the CDR3 is TGTGCCAGCACCTCACGAGGATGGGGTGAGCAGTTCTTC. It translates to CASTSRGWGEQFF.